What follows are 19 T cell receptor beta chains derived from one specimen sequenced in a study of shared clonotypes between healthy human individuals. The assay was immunoSEQ multiplex PCR, and TCRdb's table has in-frame clones only and misses some. The table includes about 2 million clones, 95% detected once. The sequenced sample was naive CD4+ T cells sorted from blood. Subset given: CD45RA+ positively selected. Receptors were obtained from a man between 18 and 35 years old in good health.

The rearrangement joins TRBV29-1 to TRBJ2-7; 8 bases fit TRBD1. Germline V gene data show CDR1 as SQVTM and CDR2 as ANQGSEA. The CDR3 length is 15 residues. The V and J ends lost 1 base and 3 bases, in that order; junction bases with no gene match: 8. The CDR3 spells CSVEGGQEFGYEQYF. DNA for the CDR3: TGCAGCGTTGAAGGGGGACAGGAGTTTGGCTACGAGCAGTACTTC.

CDR3 sequence reads: CASSLEWGSSGNTIYF. Written as DNA, the CDR3 is TGTGCCAGCAGTCTAGAGTGGGGGAGCTCTGGAAACACCATATATTTT. The chain has TRBV28 and TRBJ1-3; possible D gene TRBD1, 5 bases. The germline CDR1 and CDR2 sequences are MDHEN and SYDVKM. This CDR3 contains 16 residues. Trimming took 5 bases from V and 0 from J, leaving 14 bases between them.

The chain joins TRBV15 to TRBJ1-6; a weak D match, TRBD1 (6 bases). Germline V gives CDR1 LNHNV, CDR2 YYDKDF (reference sequence). Trimming stripped 0 bases from V and 7 bases from J, with 13 bases between. The CDR3 covers 16 residues. The CDR3 sequence: CATSREGGAKNSPLHF. The CDR3 DNA is TGTGCCACCAGCAGAGAGGGGGGCGCCAAGAATTCACCCCTCCACTTT. The full variable domain, its missing parts supplied by reference TRBV15 and TRBJ1-6, is DAMVIQNPRYQVTQFGKPVTLSCSQTLNHNVMYWYQQKSSQAPKLLFHYYDKDFNNEADTPDNFQSRRPNTSFCFLDIRSPGLGDTAMYLCATSREGGAKNSPLHFGNGTRLTVT.

V usage is TRBV30 and J usage is TRBJ2-7; no firm D call. The germline V gene encodes CDR1 GTSNPN and CDR2 SVGIG (reference sequence). This CDR3 has 15 amino acids. Trimming shortened V by 3 bases and J by 5 bases, and 20 bases separated the two germline ends. The CDR3 here is CAWSVPGQGNHEQYF. CDR3 nucleotides: TGTGCCTGGAGCGTCCCAGGCCAAGGGAATCACGAGCAGTACTTC. The full variable domain, with the rest looked up from reference TRBV30 and TRBJ2-7, is SQTIHQWPATLVQPVGSPLSLECTVEGTSNPNLYWYRQAAGRGLQLLFYSVGIGQISSEVPQNLSASRPQDRQFILSSKKLLLSDSGFYLCAWSVPGQGNHEQYFGPGTRLTVT.

J is TRBJ1-4 and V is TRBV11-2, with 7 bases matching TRBD1. V lost 5 bases and J lost 4; bases outside the gene matches: 7. Looked up from germline, CDR1 is SGHAT and CDR2 is FQNNGV. There are 15 residues in the CDR3. This CDR3 is CASSAGDRLNEKLFF. CDR3 nucleotides: TGTGCCAGCAGCGCCGGGGACAGACTTAATGAAAAACTGTTTTTT.

V usage is TRBV27 and J usage is TRBJ1-2; D gene unclear. Germline V lookup: CDR1 MNHEY, CDR2 SMNVEV (reference sequence). Deletions cut 6 bases from V and 9 bases from J, with 11 bases between. The CDR3 is 11 residues long. The CDR3 bases are TGTGCCAGCAGGAGGGAAGAGAGCTACACCTTC. It is translated as CASRREESYTF.

The J gene is TRBJ2-3, the V gene TRBV5-1, with D perhaps TRBD2 (5 bases). There are 16 residues in the CDR3. V was shortened by 0 bases and J by 1 base, with 12 bases between the two germline ends. Germline V lookup: CDR1 SGHRS, CDR2 YFSETQ. The CDR3 sequence: CASSLGLAPGTDTQYF. Written as DNA, the CDR3 is TGCGCCAGCAGCTTGGGGCTAGCACCTGGCACAGATACGCAGTATTTT.

This sequence joins TRBV6-5 and TRBJ2-5, with 7 bases that match TRBD1. Judging by the DNA end, TRBJ2-7 fits better; the J call may be wrong. The CDR3 has 15 residues. Germline loops: CDR1 MNHEY, CDR2 SVGAGI. The CDR3 spells CASSSDRAPPYEQYF. CDR3 bases: TGTGCCAGCAGCTCTGACAGGGCCCCACCCTACGAGCAGTACTTC.

This clone was seen a few times. The sample carries other DNA sequences with the same CDR3. The rearrangement links TRBV10-1 to TRBJ1-6; no clear D gene. The CDR3 consists of 12 residues. V was trimmed by 3 bases and J by 10 bases, leaving 7 bases between them. CDR1 and CDR2 from the germline V gene are WNHNN and SYGVQD (reference sequence). In DNA form, the CDR3 reads TGCGCCAGCAGTGAAGGCGGGTCACCCCTCCACTTT. Translation: CASSEGGSPLHF.

The chain has TRBV13 and TRBJ2-7; 8 nucleotides align to TRBD1. V shed 4 bases and J 0 bases; nucleotides not matched to a gene: 8. CDR1 PRHDT and CDR2 FYEKMQ come from the germline V gene (reference sequence). CDR3 length: 16 amino acids. The CDR3: CASSSGGQGHSYEQYF. The CDR3 DNA reads TGTGCCAGCAGCTCCGGCGGACAGGGACACTCCTACGAGCAGTACTTC.

J is TRBJ2-7 and V is TRBV6-5; 7 nucleotides align to TRBD2. Losses at the gene ends were 4 bases for V and 5 bases for J; bases not matched to a gene: 11. The CDR3 spans 15 residues. Per the germline V gene, CDR1 is MNHEY and CDR2 is SVGAGI. The CDR3 DNA follows: TGTGCCAGCAGTTCCCGGGGGGTCCAGCAGCACGAGCAGTACTTC. This sequence encodes CASSSRGVQQHEQYF.

The V call is TRBV2, the J call TRBJ2-1; 13 nucleotides agree with TRBD2. J lost 3 bases, V lost 5 bases, and 4 bases had no gene match. Germline lookup yields CDR1 SNHLY and CDR2 FYNNEI. CDR3 length equals 16 residues. The CDR3 nucleotides are TGTGCCAGCAGTCCTCGGACTAGCGGGAGCTACAATGAGCAGTTCTTC. Residues: CASSPRTSGSYNEQFF.

The V call is TRBV19, the J call TRBJ2-2; 10 nucleotides line up with TRBD1. The CDR3 runs to 14 residues. The junction had 5 bases not matched to a gene; V was cut back by 10 bases and J by 3 bases. Germline CDR1 reads LNHDA; CDR2 reads SQIVND (reference sequence). The CDR3 loop is CAIGTGVHTGELFF. In DNA form, the CDR3 reads TGTGCCATCGGGACAGGGGTTCACACCGGGGAGCTGTTTTTT. Full variable domain (rest looked up from reference TRBV19 and TRBJ2-2): DGGITQSPKYLFRKEGQNVTLSCEQNLNHDAMYWYRQDPGQGLRLIYYSQIVNDFQKGDIAEGYSVSREKKESFPLTVTSAQKNPTAFYLCAIGTGVHTGELFFGEGSRLTVL.

V and J are TRBV7-2 and TRBJ2-5, with TRBD2 matching 8 bases. CDR1 and CDR2 (germline): SGHTA, FQGNSA. V gave up 1 base and J gave up 5 bases; unmatched junction bases: 9. The CDR3 sequence is 16 residues long. CDR3 protein: CASSLDPGGRVETQYF. In nucleotides, the CDR3 is TGTGCCAGCAGCTTAGATCCGGGGGGGCGAGTCGAGACCCAGTACTTC.

The chain employs TRBV10-1 and TRBJ2-1; no clear D. CDR1 is WNHNN and CDR2 is SYGVQD in the germline V gene (reference sequence). CDR3 length equals 14 residues. Deletions cut 0 bases from V and 6 bases from J, with 9 bases between. The CDR3 here is CASSESAVSNEQFF. The CDR3 DNA is TGCGCCAGCAGTGAGTCGGCGGTATCCAATGAGCAGTTCTTC.

Remarks on this clone: One end of the junction varies from germline; a read error may be responsible. The chain uses TRBV27 and TRBJ2-7; D remains unclear. CDR3 size: 12 residues. The germline CDR1 and CDR2 sequences are MNHEY and SMNVEV (reference sequence). The CDR3 spells CASSPRSSEQYF. CDR3 DNA: TGTGCCAGCAGTCCGCGTTCCTCCGAGCAGTACTTC.

As concerns this clone: This sequence may be a read error, since a much larger clone differs from it by one base. The CDR3, as DNA: TGTGCCAGCAGCTTTGGCCAAGAGACCCAGTACTTC. This sequence encodes CASSFGQETQYF. The genes are TRBV5-6 and TRBJ2-5; D not resolved. The CDR3 has 12 residues. V was cut by 2 bases and J by 1 base, with 3 bases left in between. Germline-derived CDR1 and CDR2 are SGHDT and YYEEEE.

The V gene is TRBV4-1, the J gene TRBJ2-5, with 8 bases lining up with TRBD2. J was trimmed by 4 bases and V by 3 bases; bases with no gene match: 7. Germline lookup yields CDR1 MGHRA and CDR2 YSYEKL. The CDR3 is made up of 15 amino acids. The CDR3 DNA sequence: TGCGCCAGCAGCCAGGGAGCGGGGGATACAGAGACCCAGTACTTC. This sequence encodes CASSQGAGDTETQYF.

The V and J genes are TRBV10-2 and TRBJ1-4, with D tentatively TRBD1 (6 bases). Germline V lookup: CDR1 WSHSY, CDR2 SAAADI. The V end was cut by 5 bases, the J end by 0 bases, with 10 bases between. This CDR3 contains 15 residues. CDR3 DNA sequence: TGCGCCAGCAGTTGGGGGCTAGCAACTAATGAAAAACTGTTTTTT. Encoded protein: CASSWGLATNEKLFF.